This T cell receptor (beta chain) originates from a study of cytomegalovirus exposure and HLA in healthy donors. The germline CDR1 and CDR2 sequences are KGHSH and LQKENI. The CDR3 totals 15 residues. Trimming took off 2 bases at V and 5 bases at J, with 15 bases between the two ends. The study ran its PCR with 60 Vbeta and 13 Jbeta primers. The protocol was immunoSEQ multiplex PCR, while the TCRdb copy is restricted to in-frame clones and leaves out a portion. The repertoire holds some 200,000 clones, with around 83% as singletons. The source of this sequence is a woman between 40 and 50 years old in good health and CMV-seronegative. The V and J genes are TRBV18 and TRBJ1-1; tentative D call: TRBD1 (5 bases). The source material was PBMCs. The CDR3 sequence is CASSPGGGLRTEAFF. CDR3 bases: TGTGCCAGCTCACCAGGGGGGGGACTCAGGACTGAAGCTTTCTTT.